The clone carrying this T cell receptor (beta chain) was counted at least ten times. HTBI primers from iRepertoire and Arm-PCR of CDR3 regions yielded the TCR beta libraries. MiXCR, applied by TCRdb to the multiplex PCR reads, yields one record per CDR3 protein. Of approximately 400,000 distinct CDR3 sequences listed, under 15% are singletons. Time point denoted: newly diagnosed GD, antithyroid drugs for less than 3 months. PBMCs provided the RNA from which the TCR library was made. The sample belongs to a study of regulatory T cells in long-lasting Graves disease. J lost 6 bases, V lost 2 bases, and 3 bases had no gene match. The CDR3 spans 14 residues. Per the germline V gene, CDR1 is KGHSH and CDR2 is LQKENI. These data also formed part of another study, on T cells in Graves' hyperthyroidism and ophthalmopathy.

This clonotype originated in a woman aged 25 to 39 with Graves disease. Sequences were derived from peripheral blood mononuclear cells (PBMCs), sampled at new diagnosis, from a patient treated with antithyroid drugs. The rearrangement uses TRBV18 and TRBJ1-4; TRBD1 matches at 7 bases. The CDR3 nucleotides are TGTGCCAGCTCACCATCAGGGGGTGATGAAAAACTGTTTTTT. This codes for CASSPSGGDEKLFF.